Below are 29 T cell receptor beta chains sequenced from a single sample in a study of blood T cells in healthy people across ages. Primers used in a second PCR of about 6 to 12 cycles were a sample-barcoded 5' primer and a J-beta primer mix. Using its own MiXCR run on the 5' RACE reads, TCRdb lists one record per CDR3 protein. The top ten clones hold about 30% of a sample with around 800,000 distinct CDR3 sequences, 62% of them seen once. Sequencing was carried out using blood. The receptor source for this set is a man between 25 and 39 years old in good health.

The rearrangement uses TRBV4-3 and TRBJ2-4; D perhaps matches TRBD2 (6 bases). Matching the DNA end better, TRBJ2-7 makes the J call doubtful. Germline V gene data show CDR1 as LGHNA and CDR2 as YSLEER. The CDR3 totals 14 residues. The CDR3 DNA reads TGCGCCAGCAGCCAAGATGAAGGGAGGTGCGAGCAGTACTTC. Its translation is CASSQDEGRCEQYF.

The DNA for the CDR3 is TGCAGTGCCGCACAGGGAGGGACCTACGAGCAGTACTTC. As protein: CSAAQGGTYEQYF. The chain has TRBV20-1 and TRBJ2-7, with D maybe TRBD2 (7 bases). The germline V and J ends were trimmed by 6 bases and 2 bases, with 14 bases remaining between them. The germline V gene encodes CDR1 DFQATT and CDR2 SNEGSKA (reference sequence). There are 13 residues in the CDR3.

This sequence joins TRBV15 and TRBJ2-5; the match to TRBD2 covers 11 bases. Germline values: CDR1 LNHNV, CDR2 YYDKDF (reference sequence). The CDR3 has 15 residues. J was trimmed by 5 bases and V by 0 bases; bases with no gene match: 2. The DNA of the CDR3 is TGTGCCACCAGCAGAGACCGACTAGCGGGGGAGACCCAGTACTTC. Protein sequence: CATSRDRLAGETQYF.

This clonotype occurred a few times. The chain uses TRBV7-2 and TRBJ2-1; the D is unclear. Germline CDR1 is SGHTA and CDR2 is FQGNSA. V lost 5 bases to trimming and J lost 0 bases, with 11 bases between them. CDR3 length equals 15 residues. This CDR3 is CASSPTPSSYNEQFF. DNA of the CDR3: TGTGCCAGCAGCCCGACCCCAAGCTCCTACAATGAGCAGTTCTTC.

J is TRBJ1-1 and V is TRBV20-1; no firm D call. CDR1 is DFQATT and CDR2 is SNEGSKA in the germline V gene (reference sequence). This CDR3 has 13 residues. Trimming took off 2 bases at V and 5 bases at J, with 12 bases between the two ends. The CDR3 nucleotides are TGCAGTGCTAGACCAGGAATAGGAACTGAAGCTTTCTTT. Amino acid sequence: CSARPGIGTEAFF.

J is TRBJ2-1 and V is TRBV25-1, with 10 bases aligning to TRBD2. Germline V gene data show CDR1 as MGHDK and CDR2 as SYGVNS. V trimming: 11 bases; J trimming: 0 bases; junction bases outside the gene matches: 13. The CDR3 is 17 amino acids. CDR3 in DNA: TGTGCCTCCGAACGGACTAGCGGTGTCAGCTCCTACAATGAGCAGTTCTTC. Its protein is CASERTSGVSSYNEQFF. The full variable domain, its missing parts supplied by reference TRBV25-1 and TRBJ2-1, is EADIYQTPRYLVIGTGKKITLECSQTMGHDKMYWYQQDPGMELHLIHYSYGVNSTEKGDLSSESTVSRIRTEHFPLTLESARPSHTSQYLCASERTSGVSSYNEQFFGPGTRLTVL.

The rearrangement joins TRBV7-2 to TRBJ2-5; a possible D gene is TRBD1 (6 bases). The DNA end lines up better with TRBJ2-7; the J call may be wrong. Per the germline V gene, CDR1 is SGHTA and CDR2 is FQGNSA. The CDR3 has 14 residues. CDR3 coding DNA: TGTGCCAGCAGCTTAGCGTACGCAGGGGACGAGCAGTACTTC. It encodes CASSLAYAGDEQYF.

The rearrangement uses TRBV7-9 and TRBJ1-2, with D tentatively TRBD1 (5 bases). CDR1 is SEHNR, CDR2 FQNEAQ, per germline (reference sequence). This CDR3 is 15 amino acids long. V gave up 5 bases and J gave up 2 bases, with 15 bases separating them. The CDR3 spells CASSVRASSNYGYTF. DNA for the CDR3: TGTGCCAGCAGCGTCAGGGCCTCTTCGAACTATGGCTACACCTTC. The full variable domain, completed using reference TRBV7-9 and TRBJ1-2, is DTGVSQNPRHKITKRGQNVTFRCDPISEHNRLYWYRQTLGQGPEFLTYFQNEAQLEKSRLLSDRFSAERPKGSFSTLEIQRTEQGDSAMYLCASSVRASSNYGYTFGSGTRLTVV.

This clonotype was picked up a small number of times. The chain combines TRBV29-1 with TRBJ1-2; D is unclear. Germline V gene lookup returns CDR1 SQVTM and CDR2 ANQGSEA. The CDR3 is 13 residues long. Trimming removed 2 bases from V and 3 bases from J, with 10 bases in between. CDR3 coding DNA: TGCAGCGTTGAAATGCGGGAGGACTATGGCTACACCTTC. Translated, it gives CSVEMREDYGYTF.

This clonotype was counted only a few times. V and J are TRBV12-3 or TRBV12-4 and TRBJ2-7, with 8 bases matching TRBD1. The ends lost 8 bases at V and 1 base at J; junction bases unmatched: 1. The CDR3 has 12 residues. Here the CDR3 DNA reads TGTGCCAGCGGGGACAGGTCCTACGAGCAGTACTTC. As protein: CASGDRSYEQYF.

The sample holds a few counts of this clonotype. A much larger clone sits a single nucleotide away, making a read error possible. This chain joins TRBV25-1 and TRBJ2-5; 7 bases agree with TRBD1. CDR3 length equals 15 residues. Unmatched junction bases numbered 11, after V lost 3 bases and J lost 7 bases. The germline gives CDR1 MGHDK, CDR2 SYGVNS. The CDR3 loop is CASSDALRDSWTQYF. The CDR3, as DNA: TGTGCCAGCAGTGATGCTTTAAGGGACAGCTGGACCCAGTACTTC. Together with reference TRBV25-1 and TRBJ2-5, the CDR3 gives the full variable domain: EADIYQTPRYLVIGTGKKITLECSQTMGHDKMYWYQQDPGMELHLIHYSYGVNSTEKGDLSSESTVSRIRTEHFPLTLESARPSHTSQYLCASSDALRDSWTQYFGPGTRLLVL.

This clonotype was seen only once. The chain uses TRBV20-1 and TRBJ2-3, with TRBD1 identical over 8 bases. V lost 3 bases and J lost 1; bases outside the gene matches: 9. The CDR3 sequence is 16 residues long. The germline gives CDR1 DFQATT, CDR2 SNEGSKA (reference sequence). The CDR3 nucleotides are TGCAGTGCTAGGGGGCCGGGACAGGAGGGCACAGATACGCAGTATTTT. Encoded protein: CSARGPGQEGTDTQYF.

The gene calls are TRBV2 and TRBJ2-7; 8 nucleotides align to TRBD1. This CDR3 is 15 amino acids long. Looked up from germline, CDR1 is SNHLY and CDR2 is FYNNEI. Losses at the gene ends were 8 bases for V and 1 base for J; bases not matched to a gene: 10. This CDR3 reads CASRDRFFQSYEQYF. The CDR3, as DNA: TGTGCCAGCCGGGACAGGTTTTTTCAATCCTACGAGCAGTACTTC.

A word on this clonotype: Sequence at one end of the junction differs from germline and may be a read error. The chain joins TRBV7-6 to TRBJ2-7; 8 nucleotides line up with TRBD1. Germline CDR1 is SGHVS and CDR2 is FNYEAQ. This CDR3 is 13 amino acids long. Here the CDR3 reads CSSSLGQVYEQYF. The CDR3 nucleotides are TGTTCCAGCAGCTTGGGACAGGTTTACGAGCAGTACTTC.

The genes are TRBV9 and TRBJ2-3; 7 bases agree with TRBD1. Germline lookup yields CDR1 SGDLS and CDR2 YYNGEE. Unmatched junction bases numbered 8, after V lost 3 bases and J lost 4 bases. This CDR3 contains 15 residues. The CDR3 nucleotides are TGTGCCAGCAGCGACCGACAGGGAGCGTCAGATACGCAGTATTTT. Residues: CASSDRQGASDTQYF.

The chain couples TRBV2 to TRBJ2-3; tentative D call: TRBD1 (7 bases). Germline CDR1 SNHLY, CDR2 FYNNEI. The CDR3 has 15 amino acids. Trimming shortened V by 6 bases and J by 3 bases, and 16 bases separated the two germline ends. The CDR3 DNA follows: TGTGCCAGCAGGCCGGGGGACAGTGCAACAGATACGCAGTATTTT. It yields the protein CASRPGDSATDTQYF. Together with reference TRBV2 and TRBJ2-3, the CDR3 gives the full variable domain: EPEVTQTPSHQVTQMGQEVILRCVPISNHLYFYWYRQILGQKVEFLVSFYNNEISEKSEIFDDQFSVERPDGSNFTLKIRSTKLEDSAMYFCASRPGDSATDTQYFGPGTRLTVL.

The chain is built from TRBV27 and TRBJ2-1; 8 positions agree with TRBD2. The V and J ends lost 7 bases and 4 bases, in that order; junction bases with no gene match: 6. The CDR3 runs 14 residues. Germline loops: CDR1 MNHEY, CDR2 SMNVEV (reference sequence). CDR3 amino acids: CASIDRGGYNEQFF. The DNA of the CDR3 is TGTGCCAGCATAGATCGGGGGGGATACAATGAGCAGTTCTTC.

This clonotype was seen only a few times. This sequence joins TRBV14 and TRBJ1-2; 9 bases are a match to TRBD1. V lost 4 bases, J lost 6 bases, and 6 bases stayed unmatched. CDR3 length: 14 residues. The V gene's germline CDR1 is SGHDN and CDR2 FVKESK. CDR3 DNA: TGTGCCAGCAGCCGCCGGGGACAGGGTGATGGCTACACCTTC. This translates into CASSRRGQGDGYTF.

This chain uses TRBV29-1 with TRBJ2-2; no firm D call. V lost 4 bases to trimming and J lost 5 bases, with 8 bases between them. The CDR3 covers 12 residues. Germline-derived CDR1 and CDR2 are SQVTM and ANQGSEA. The chain's CDR3 is CSVAEETGELFF. Here the CDR3 DNA reads TGCAGCGTTGCCGAGGAGACCGGGGAGCTGTTTTTT.

The genes are TRBV6-2 or TRBV6-3 and TRBJ2-7; 7 nucleotides agree with TRBD2. The CDR3 covers 16 residues. The J segment lost 2 bases and the V segment lost 0 bases, leaving 7 bases of the junction unmatched. Germline CDR1 MNHEY, CDR2 SVGEGT. The CDR3 is CASSYSTSSGAYEQYF. CDR3 bases: TGTGCCAGCAGTTACTCGACTAGCTCGGGGGCCTACGAGCAGTACTTC.

The V gene is TRBV5-1, the J gene TRBJ1-2; no reliable D call. V lost 1 base, J lost 3 bases, and 13 bases lay in between. The CDR3 runs 15 residues. Germline loops: CDR1 SGHRS, CDR2 YFSETQ. CDR3 sequence (DNA): TGCGCCAGCAGCTTGTCACCATTCGAGGACTATGGCTACACCTTC. As protein: CASSLSPFEDYGYTF.

The rearrangement links TRBV12-3 or TRBV12-4 to TRBJ2-1; possible D gene TRBD1, 5 bases. The DNA end is a closer match to TRBJ2-7, so the J assignment may be wrong. This CDR3 has 16 residues. This CDR3 is CASRPIDSSSYNEQYF. Written as DNA, the CDR3 is TGTGCCAGCAGACCTATAGACAGTTCCTCCTACAATGAGCAGTACTTC.

This chain uses TRBV20-1 with TRBJ2-7; 9 bases match TRBD1. The CDR3 has 14 residues. With V trimmed by 4 bases and J by 0 bases, 4 bases remained unmatched. Germline V gene data show CDR1 as DFQATT and CDR2 as SNEGSKA (reference sequence). This chain's CDR3 is CSAKGTGSSYEQYF. CDR3 in DNA: TGCAGTGCTAAAGGGACAGGGAGCTCCTACGAGCAGTACTTC.

This clonotype was counted between two and nine times. The chain recombines TRBV9 with TRBJ2-7; perhaps TRBD1 as D (5 bases). Germline assignment: CDR1 SGDLS and CDR2 YYNGEE. The CDR3 sequence is 14 residues long. Trimming removed 0 bases from V and 0 bases from J, with 7 bases in between. The CDR3 DNA sequence: TGTGCCAGCAGCGTAGGAGACAGCTCCTACGAGCAGTACTTC. It codes for CASSVGDSSYEQYF.

The V gene is TRBV10-3, the J gene TRBJ1-4; D not resolved. The CDR3 runs to 14 residues. Germline V gene data show CDR1 as ENHRY and CDR2 as SYGVKD. V was cut by 4 bases and J by 8 bases, with 14 bases left in between. The CDR3 reads CAISAGSGREKLFF. The DNA for the CDR3 is TGTGCCATCAGTGCGGGGTCGGGAAGGGAAAAACTGTTTTTT.

The chain uses TRBV5-1 and TRBJ1-2; the match to TRBD1 covers 7 bases. V lost 0 bases, J lost 4 bases, and 3 bases stayed unmatched. The CDR3 length is 14 residues. CDR1 and CDR2 (germline): SGHRS, YFSETQ. The CDR3 region is CASSLEGDSYGYTF. CDR3 nucleotide sequence: TGCGCCAGCAGCTTGGAGGGGGACAGCTATGGCTACACCTTC.

The chain couples TRBV20-1 to TRBJ1-5; 7 bases align to TRBD1. This CDR3 is built from 13 residues. Germline loops: CDR1 DFQATT, CDR2 SNEGSKA (reference sequence). After removal of 6 bases from V and 4 bases from J, the junction contained 6 bases not matched to a gene. CDR3 loop: CSAVDRENQPQHF. Written as DNA, the CDR3 is TGCAGTGCAGTAGACAGGGAAAATCAGCCCCAGCATTTT.

The chain carries TRBV6-5 and TRBJ1-1; D is ambiguous. The CDR3 is 15 residues long. The ends were cut back, 2 bases at V and 7 bases at J, with 17 bases in the middle. Germline CDR1 reads MNHEY; CDR2 reads SVGAGI. DNA for the CDR3: TGTGCCAGCAGTTACGTTAGAGCCGGACGGGGTGAAGCTTTCTTT. Translated, it gives CASSYVRAGRGEAFF.

The chain joins TRBV24-1 to TRBJ2-7, with D possibly matching TRBD1 (6 bases). With 3 bases removed from V and 4 bases from J, the gap between germline ends came to 18 bases. Germline V CDR1 and CDR2: KGHDR, SFDVKD. The CDR3 loop spans 16 amino acids. The CDR3 loop is CATSDPAASGVYEQYF. The CDR3 DNA reads as TGTGCCACCAGTGATCCCGCCGCCTCAGGGGTTTACGAGCAGTACTTC.